This T cell receptor beta chain came from a study of T-cell reconstitution after alpha-beta-depleted transplantation in children (TCRdb year 2016). Concerning the study at large: Using TCR repertoire profiling, the study quantitatively followed how T-cell immune reconstitution unfolded in children after TCRalphabeta/CD19-depleted allogeneic hematopoietic cell transplantation.

This clonotype showed up many times. Its cognate antigen has yet to be identified. It has no much larger one-base neighbor in the sample; base qualities were not kept. Explained via the paper, the treatment or condition label denotes: allogeneic hematopoietic cell transplantation with graft depleted of TCRalphabeta T cells and CD19 B cells. The transplant recipients were children given TCRalphabeta/CD19-depleted allogeneic hematopoietic cell grafts. V drops 6 bases and J drops 4 bases, leaving 10 bases in between. The CDR3 runs 13 residues from the cysteine to the phenylalanine. Only the CDR3 portion is preserved as DNA: 39 bases, with reading frame beginning at the first base. The germline V gene yields SGHTA for CDR1 and FQGNSA for CDR2. Beyond this particular receptor, the publication reports: The apparently early alphabetaT-cell count recovery about two months after transplant was reportedly dependent on only several hundred rapidly expanded clones derived from non-depleted graft cells. In some patients, high TCRbeta diversity at day 60 was attributed to recipient T cells and intrathymic progenitors that had survived conditioning. The frequencies of hyperexpanded clones fell over the following months, and after one year, T-cell counts and TCRbeta diversity were mostly attributed to newly produced T cells.

The library was obtained by PCR. The reads were generated on an Illumina HiSeq 2500. Molecular barcoding was employed in the preparation of TCR libraries, with unique molecular identifiers being used to normalize TCRbeta repertoire quantification. Using fastp trimming at Q25 and MiXCR clonotype assembly, TCRdb reanalyzed the public sequencing data and kept in-frame beta chains. Identical CDR3 protein sequences are pooled into one entry, listed with their most common genes and DNA. The sample data list 550,000 to 600,000 distinct CDR3 sequences, and about 23% of these were observed just once. The ten largest clones add up to over 12% of the sample.

This clonotype was sampled from a boy in the first two years of life who had a stem cell transplant for acute myeloid leukemia, so the T cells may come from the graft donor. The source material was PBMCs, mostly from graft donor cells, sampled 360 days after TCRalphabeta/CD19-depleted stem cell transplant. The chain links TRBV7-2 with TRBJ2-1; the D gene remains uncertain. The CDR3 region reads CASRLGRYNEQFF. The nucleotide sequence reads as follows: TGTGCCAGCAGGCTAGGCAGGTACAATGAGCAGTTCTTC. The variable domain in full, with residues beyond the CDR3 obtained from the reference TRBV7-2 and TRBJ2-1 genes, is GAGVSQSPSNKVTEKGKDVELRCDPISGHTALYWYRQSLGQGLEFLIYFQGNSAPDKSGLPSDRFSAERTGGSVSTLTIQRTQQEDSAVYLCASRLGRYNEQFFGPGTRLTVL.